In its sample, the clone carrying this T cell receptor beta chain was seen many times. The entry originates in a study of T-cell memory formation after mild COVID-19. Using constant-segment primers, 5'RACE produced TCR alpha and TCR beta cDNA libraries carrying sample barcodes and UMIs. TCRdb passed the 5' RACE reads through MiXCR, listing each CDR3 protein once. The data hold about 180,000 distinct CDR3 sequences, with 16% observed a single time. This clonotype was obtained from an adult woman who had mild COVID-19 (a few samples of this study predate the infection). Cell type and time point are not known. The sequenced material came from PBMCs or a T cell subset sorted from them (not recorded which).

The CDR3 is CASSPTPGAMDSNQPQHF. In nucleotides, the CDR3 is TGTGCCAGCAGCCCCACCCCCGGCGCAATGGATAGCAATCAGCCCCAGCATTTT. The chain recombines TRBV4-2 with TRBJ1-5; D unclear. The length of the CDR3 is 18 residues. Per the germline V gene, CDR1 is LGHNA and CDR2 is YNFKEQ. The germline V and J ends were trimmed by 4 bases and 0 bases, with 19 bases remaining between them.